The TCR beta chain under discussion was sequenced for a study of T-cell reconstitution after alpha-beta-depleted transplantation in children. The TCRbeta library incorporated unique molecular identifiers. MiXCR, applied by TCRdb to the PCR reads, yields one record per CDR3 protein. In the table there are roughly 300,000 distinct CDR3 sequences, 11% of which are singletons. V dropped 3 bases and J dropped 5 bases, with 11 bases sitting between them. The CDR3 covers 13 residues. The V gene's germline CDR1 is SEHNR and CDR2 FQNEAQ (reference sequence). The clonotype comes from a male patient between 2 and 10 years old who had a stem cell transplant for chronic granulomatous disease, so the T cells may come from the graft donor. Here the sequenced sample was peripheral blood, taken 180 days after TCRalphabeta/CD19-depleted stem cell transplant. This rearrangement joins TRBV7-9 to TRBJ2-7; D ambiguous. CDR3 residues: CASSLVLAHEQYF. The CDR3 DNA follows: TGTGCCAGCAGCTTGGTCTTAGCCCACGAGCAGTACTTC. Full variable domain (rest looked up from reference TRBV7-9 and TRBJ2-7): DTGVSQNPRHKITKRGQNVTFRCDPISEHNRLYWYRQTLGQGPEFLTYFQNEAQLEKSRLLSDRFSAERPKGSFSTLEIQRTEQGDSAMYLCASSLVLAHEQYFGPGTRLTVT.